Presented here are 10 T cell receptor beta chains from one specimen sequenced in a study of CXCR3-negative and CXCR3-positive naive CD8 T cells. Study-level results: TRB CDR3s of CXCR3-positive naive cells were more hydrophobic than those of CXCR3-negative naive cells.

Carrying UMI labels, the TRB cDNA libraries were prepared through 5' RACE. TCRdb re-called the 5' RACE reads and gives one entry per CDR3 protein, without DNA. The sample includes 130,000 to 150,000 distinct CDR3 sequences. Antigen specificity for these receptors is unknown. Sequences were obtained from naive CXCR3+ CD8+ T cells from blood. Specified subset: CD45RO-CCR7+CD27+CD95- naive CD8+ T cells expressing CXCR3 (TNR3+). These receptors came from a human donor in good health. Some clones in this sample may be carry-over from other donors' samples.

J is TRBJ1-2 and V is TRBV5-1. Germline values: CDR1 SGHRS, CDR2 YFSETQ. This CDR3 is 14 amino acids long. The CDR3 loop is CASSLESEQYGYTF.

The chain joins TRBV28 to TRBJ1-3. The length of the CDR3 is 14 residues. The germline CDR1 and CDR2 sequences are MDHEN and SYDVKM. The CDR3 here is CASSFDGSGNTIYF. The whole variable domain, filled in from reference TRBV28 and TRBJ1-3, reads DVKVTQSSRYLVKRTGEKVFLECVQDMDHENMFWYRQDPGLGLRLIYFSYDVKMKEKGDIPEGYSVSREKKERFSLILESASTNQTSMYLCASSFDGSGNTIYFGEGSWLTVV.

The chain recombines TRBV4-2 with TRBJ2-1; the TRBD1 assignment by TCRdb is unverifiable without DNA. Germline values: CDR1 LGHNA, CDR2 YNFKEQ. CDR3 size: 17 residues. CDR3 sequence: CASSQAGAGADYNEQFF.

This chain connects TRBV29-1 to TRBJ1-1; TCRdb gives TRBD1 as the D gene, but with no DNA this cannot be confirmed. From germline, CDR1 is SQVTM and CDR2 ANQGSEA. The CDR3 runs 12 residues. CDR3 in amino acids: CSVARDSPEAFF.

V gene TRBV7-2 combines with J gene TRBJ1-2; the D call from TCRdb, TRBD1, cannot be confirmed without DNA. CDR1 is SGHTA, CDR2 FQGNSA, per germline. The CDR3 totals 13 residues. CDR3 sequence reads: CASSLAGAYGYTF.

This chain's CDR3 is CSVELLQGGWHNEQFF. V is TRBV29-1 and J is TRBJ2-1; as DNA is missing, the TRBD2 call by TCRdb cannot be tested. CDR3 length equals 16 residues. Germline loops: CDR1 SQVTM, CDR2 ANQGSEA.

The genes are TRBV24-1 and TRBJ2-1; TCRdb reports TRBD1, a call that lacks DNA to check it against. This CDR3 region has 12 residues. The germline V gene encodes CDR1 KGHDR and CDR2 SFDVKD. CDR3 residues: CATSGQGYEQFF.

The CDR3 region is CASSFSSDNGYTF. The chain joins TRBV12-3 or TRBV12-4 to TRBJ1-2. The CDR3 totals 13 residues.

The rearrangement links TRBV7-9 to TRBJ2-1. The CDR3 extends over 13 amino acids. CDR1 is SEHNR, CDR2 FQNEAQ, per germline (reference sequence). The CDR3 region is CASSPEEIHEQFF.

The V and J genes are TRBV29-1 and TRBJ2-1. The CDR3 has 14 residues. Germline CDR1 SQVTM, CDR2 ANQGSEA. The chain's CDR3 is CSVEPDSSYNEQFF.